Listed here is a single TCR beta chain. Clones were read by immunoSEQ multiplex PCR, and TCRdb kept only the in-frame ones, dropping some. The sample shows 2.3 million or so clones, approximately 93% of them seen only once. These data come from a study of shared clonotypes between healthy human individuals. Sequenced input: naive CD4+ T cells from PBMCs. The sample's subset: CD45RA+ positively selected. This TCR was sampled from a man aged 18 to 29 in good health. Some clones in this sample may be carry-over from other donors' samples.

CDR3 loop: CASSLQLVQGTEAFF. CDR3 DNA sequence: TGTGCCAGCAGCTTACAACTCGTTCAAGGCACTGAAGCTTTCTTT. The J gene is TRBJ1-1, the V gene TRBV11-2; the D is unclear. The CDR3 has 15 residues. Germline V lookup: CDR1 SGHAT, CDR2 FQNNGV. Trimming removed 2 bases at V and 4 bases at J, with 14 bases between.